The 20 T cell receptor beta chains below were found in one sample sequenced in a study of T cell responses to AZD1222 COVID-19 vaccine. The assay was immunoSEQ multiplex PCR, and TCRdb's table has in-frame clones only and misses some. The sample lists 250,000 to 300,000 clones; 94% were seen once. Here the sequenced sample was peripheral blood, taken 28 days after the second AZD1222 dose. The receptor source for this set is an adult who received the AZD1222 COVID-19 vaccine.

CDR3 sequence: CASSINYEQYF. The CDR3 nucleotides are TGTGCCAGCAGTATCAATTACGAGCAGTACTTC. The chain recombines TRBV28 with TRBJ2-7; no definite D call. Germline lookup yields CDR1 MDHEN and CDR2 SYDVKM. This CDR3 is 11 amino acids long. Trimming removed 5 bases at V and 4 bases at J, with 6 bases between.

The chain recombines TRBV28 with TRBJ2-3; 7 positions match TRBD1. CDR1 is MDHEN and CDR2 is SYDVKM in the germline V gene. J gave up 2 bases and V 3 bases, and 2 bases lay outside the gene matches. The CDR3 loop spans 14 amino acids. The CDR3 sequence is CASSLGQSTDTQYF. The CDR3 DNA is TGTGCCAGCAGTTTGGGACAGTCCACAGATACGCAGTATTTT.

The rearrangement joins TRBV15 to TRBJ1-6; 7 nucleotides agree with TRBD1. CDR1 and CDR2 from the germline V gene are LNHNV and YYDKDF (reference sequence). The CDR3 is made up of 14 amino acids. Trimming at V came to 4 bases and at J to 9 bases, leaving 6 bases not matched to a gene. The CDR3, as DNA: TGTGCCACCAGCAACCGGGACAGCCCTTCACCCCTCCACTTT. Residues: CATSNRDSPSPLHF.

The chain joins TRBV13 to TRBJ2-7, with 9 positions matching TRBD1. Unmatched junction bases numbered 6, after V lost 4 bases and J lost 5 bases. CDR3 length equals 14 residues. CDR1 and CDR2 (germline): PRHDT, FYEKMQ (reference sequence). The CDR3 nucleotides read TGTGCCAGCAGCTCCGGGACAGGGAACCACGAGCAGTACTTC. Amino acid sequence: CASSSGTGNHEQYF.

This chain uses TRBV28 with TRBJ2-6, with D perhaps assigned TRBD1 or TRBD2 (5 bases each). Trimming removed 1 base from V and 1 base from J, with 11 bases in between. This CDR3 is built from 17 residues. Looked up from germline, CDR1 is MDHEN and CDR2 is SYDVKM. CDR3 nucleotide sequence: TGTGCCAGCAGTTTATTCCTCGGGACGTCTGGGGCCAACGTCCTGACTTTC. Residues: CASSLFLGTSGANVLTF. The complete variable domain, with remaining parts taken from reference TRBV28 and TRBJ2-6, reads DVKVTQSSRYLVKRTGEKVFLECVQDMDHENMFWYRQDPGLGLRLIYFSYDVKMKEKGDIPEGYSVSREKKERFSLILESASTNQTSMYLCASSLFLGTSGANVLTFGAGSRLTVL.

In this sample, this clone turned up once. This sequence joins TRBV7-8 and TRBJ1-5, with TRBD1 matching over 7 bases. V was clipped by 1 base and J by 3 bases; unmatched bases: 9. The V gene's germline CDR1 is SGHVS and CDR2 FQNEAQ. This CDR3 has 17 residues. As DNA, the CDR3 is TGTGCCAGCAGCTTAGGTAGACAGGGAGGGTCCAATCAGCCCCAGCATTTT. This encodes CASSLGRQGGSNQPQHF.

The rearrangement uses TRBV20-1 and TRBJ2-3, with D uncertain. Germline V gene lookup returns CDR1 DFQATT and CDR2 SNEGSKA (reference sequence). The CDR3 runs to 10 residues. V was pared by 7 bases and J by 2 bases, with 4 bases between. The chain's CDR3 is CSVSTDTQYF. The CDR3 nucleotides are TGCAGTGTCTCCACAGATACGCAGTATTTT.

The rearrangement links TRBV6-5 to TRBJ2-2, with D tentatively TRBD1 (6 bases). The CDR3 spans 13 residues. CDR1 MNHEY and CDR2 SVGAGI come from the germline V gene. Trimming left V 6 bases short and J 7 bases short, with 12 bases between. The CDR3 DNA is TGTGCCAGCAGCGATACAGGGATCGGGGAGCTGTTTTTT. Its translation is CASSDTGIGELFF.

CDR3 amino acids: CASQGTAEKLFF. The CDR3 bases are TGTGCCAGCCAGGGGACAGCGGAAAAACTGTTTTTT. The V gene is TRBV28, the J gene TRBJ1-4; 7 nucleotides match TRBD1. V lost 8 bases, J lost 8 bases, and 5 bases stayed unmatched. The CDR3 is 12 amino acids. Germline V gene lookup returns CDR1 MDHEN and CDR2 SYDVKM.

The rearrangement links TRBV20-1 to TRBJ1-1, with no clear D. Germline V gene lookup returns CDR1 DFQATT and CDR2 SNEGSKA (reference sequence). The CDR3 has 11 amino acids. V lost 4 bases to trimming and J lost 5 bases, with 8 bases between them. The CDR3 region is CSAIRGTEAFF. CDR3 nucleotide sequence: TGCAGTGCTATTAGAGGGACTGAAGCTTTCTTT.

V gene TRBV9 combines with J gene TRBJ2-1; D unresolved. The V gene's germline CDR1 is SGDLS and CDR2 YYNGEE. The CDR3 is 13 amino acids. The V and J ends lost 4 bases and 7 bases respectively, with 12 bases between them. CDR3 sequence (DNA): TGTGCCAGCAGCTCGGACCCCTCGAATGAGCAGTTCTTC. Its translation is CASSSDPSNEQFF.

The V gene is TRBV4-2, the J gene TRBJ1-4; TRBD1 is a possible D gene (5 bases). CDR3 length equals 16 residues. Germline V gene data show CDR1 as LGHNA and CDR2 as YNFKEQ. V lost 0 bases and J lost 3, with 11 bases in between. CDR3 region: CASSQDAGGANEKLFF. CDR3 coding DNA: TGTGCCAGCAGCCAAGACGCGGGGGGAGCTAATGAAAAACTGTTTTTT.

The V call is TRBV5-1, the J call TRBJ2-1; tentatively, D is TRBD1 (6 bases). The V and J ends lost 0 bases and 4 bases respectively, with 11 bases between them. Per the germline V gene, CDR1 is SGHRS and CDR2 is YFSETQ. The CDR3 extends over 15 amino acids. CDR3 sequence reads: CASSLGGQTYNEQFF. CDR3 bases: TGCGCCAGCAGCTTGGGAGGACAGACTTACAATGAGCAGTTCTTC.

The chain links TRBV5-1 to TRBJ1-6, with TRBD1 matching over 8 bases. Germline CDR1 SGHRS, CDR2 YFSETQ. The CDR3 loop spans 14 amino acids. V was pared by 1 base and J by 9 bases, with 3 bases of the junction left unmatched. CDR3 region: CASSLQGAGSPLHF. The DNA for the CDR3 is TGCGCCAGCAGCTTGCAGGGGGCGGGTTCACCCCTCCACTTT.

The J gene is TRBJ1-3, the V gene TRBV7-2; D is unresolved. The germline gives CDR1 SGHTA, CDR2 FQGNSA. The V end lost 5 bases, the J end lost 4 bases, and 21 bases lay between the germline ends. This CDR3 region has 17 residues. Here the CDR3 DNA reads TGTGCCAGCAGCCCCGGGTTAGGGCCCGTCGGAGGAAACACCATATATTTT. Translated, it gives CASSPGLGPVGGNTIYF.

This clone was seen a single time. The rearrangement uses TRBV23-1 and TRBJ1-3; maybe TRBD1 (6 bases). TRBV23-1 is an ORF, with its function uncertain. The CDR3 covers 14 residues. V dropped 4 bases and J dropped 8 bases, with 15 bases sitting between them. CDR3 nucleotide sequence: TGCGCCAGCAGTCCAGCACGGGGGCCGGACACCATATATTTT. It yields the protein CASSPARGPDTIYF.

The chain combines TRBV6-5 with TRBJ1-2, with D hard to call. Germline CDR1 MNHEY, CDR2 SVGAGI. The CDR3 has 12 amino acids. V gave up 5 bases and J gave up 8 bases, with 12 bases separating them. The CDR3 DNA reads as TGTGCCAGCAGTCAAACCTTGGGAGGCTACACCTTC. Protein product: CASSQTLGGYTF.

The CDR3 bases are TGTGCCAGCAGCCAACTTGGACAGGGGGCTAGGGAGCAGTACTTC. Translation: CASSQLGQGAREQYF. V is TRBV28 and J is TRBJ2-7, with TRBD1 matching over 11 bases. CDR1 and CDR2 (germline): MDHEN, SYDVKM. The CDR3 is made up of 15 amino acids. V lost 6 bases and J lost 7; bases outside the gene matches: 11.

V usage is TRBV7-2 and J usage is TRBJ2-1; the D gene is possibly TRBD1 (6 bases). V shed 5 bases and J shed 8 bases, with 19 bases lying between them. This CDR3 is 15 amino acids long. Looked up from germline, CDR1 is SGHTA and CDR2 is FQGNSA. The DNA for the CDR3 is TGTGCCAGCAGCCCAGGGGCAGGGCCTGGGGATGAGCAGTTCTTC. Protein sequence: CASSPGAGPGDEQFF.

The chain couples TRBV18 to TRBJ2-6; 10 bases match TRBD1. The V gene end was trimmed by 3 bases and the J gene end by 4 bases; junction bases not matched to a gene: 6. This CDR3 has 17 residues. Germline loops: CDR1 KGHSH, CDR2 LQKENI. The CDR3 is CASSPGTGDLGANVLTF. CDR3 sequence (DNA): TGTGCCAGCTCACCCGGGACAGGGGATCTCGGGGCCAACGTCCTGACTTTC.